The present entry profiles one T cell receptor (beta chain) with its context. The CDR3 extends over 14 amino acids. The V end lost 6 bases, the J end lost 2 bases, and 13 bases lay between the germline ends. Germline-derived CDR1 and CDR2 are WSHSY and SAAADI. The data originate from a study of blood T cell repertoires in COVID-19. Study-level information: Samples taken during acute and convalescent COVID-19 were collected in the United States, Italy and Spain. T cells, B-cell-depleted T cells, or PBMCs provided the cDNA or gDNA that served as material.

Repertoires were generated with immunoSEQ multiplex PCR, while TCRdb's copy carries only in-frame clones and drops some. The data hold more than 250,000 clones, with about 89% observed a single time. The clonotype originates from a woman in her 30s who had recovered from COVID-19. The rearrangement joins TRBV10-2 to TRBJ1-1; D call uncertain. The sequenced material came from PBMCs or T cells enriched from blood (not recorded which). CDR3 nucleotide sequence: TGCGCCAGCAGGCCTGGCCATGTCAACACTGAAGCTTTCTTT. Translated: CASRPGHVNTEAFF.